A single sample gave rise to the 17 T cell receptor beta chains below, sequenced in a study of T cell clonotyping in hematopoietic cell transplantation. Documented time point: recipient sample about 28 days before transplant, after cytoreduction. TCRdb's copy holds only in-frame clones and misses some; the assay was immunoSEQ multiplex PCR. The sample lists about 20,000 clones; almost 90% were seen once. The specimen comprised peripheral blood mononuclear cells, sampled before stem cell transplant. The receptor set was obtained from a man aged 18 to 35 with biphenotypic leukemia. Some clones in this sample may be carry-over from other donors' samples.

This chain connects TRBV2 to TRBJ1-2; D possibly corresponds to TRBD1 (6 bases). V lost 6 bases to trimming and J lost 7 bases, with 12 bases between them. The CDR3 sequence is 12 residues long. Germline CDR1 is SNHLY and CDR2 is FYNNEI. The CDR3 sequence: CASRLAGAGYTF. CDR3 bases: TGTGCCAGCAGGTTGGCAGGGGCTGGCTACACCTTC.

The chain recombines TRBV4-2 with TRBJ2-7, with TRBD2 matching over 14 bases. This CDR3 has 15 amino acids. The germline V gene has CDR1 LGHNA and CDR2 YNFKEQ. J gave up 5 bases and V 5 bases, and 5 bases lay outside the gene matches. The CDR3 coding sequence is TGTGCCAGCAGCTCCCGGACTAGCGGGAGGAACGAGCAGTACTTC. Translated, it gives CASSSRTSGRNEQYF.

The chain has TRBV2 and TRBJ1-2; D might be TRBD1 (5 bases). Germline V gene data show CDR1 as SNHLY and CDR2 as FYNNEI. With 2 bases removed from V and 8 bases from J, the gap between germline ends came to 12 bases. The CDR3 covers 13 residues. CDR3 region: CASSESREGGYTF. The CDR3 nucleotides are TGTGCCAGCAGTGAATCCAGGGAAGGGGGCTACACCTTC.

This rearrangement joins TRBV2 to TRBJ2-7, with 7 bases lining up with TRBD1. Germline lookup yields CDR1 SNHLY and CDR2 FYNNEI. The CDR3 has 16 amino acids. V was clipped by 0 bases and J by 3 bases; unmatched bases: 8. In DNA form, the CDR3 reads TGTGCCAGCAGTGAAGCCATGGGACAGTTTTTCTACGAGCAGTACTTC. Translation: CASSEAMGQFFYEQYF.

This chain uses TRBV11-2 with TRBJ2-2, with 8 bases identical to TRBD1. Germline values: CDR1 SGHAT, CDR2 FQNNGV. Trimming cost V 2 bases and J 4 bases; bases outside gene matches: 9. There are 17 residues in the CDR3. This CDR3 is CASSLNVGQGVTGELFF. In nucleotides, the CDR3 is TGTGCCAGCAGCTTAAATGTAGGACAGGGAGTCACCGGGGAGCTGTTTTTT.

The V and J genes are TRBV5-4 and TRBJ2-2; D might be TRBD1 (5 bases). Trimming cost V 4 bases and J 8 bases, with 9 bases left between them. The CDR3 length is 12 residues. The germline CDR1 and CDR2 sequences are SGHNT and YYREEE (reference sequence). CDR3: CASSPRVGELFF. DNA for the CDR3: TGTGCCAGCAGCCCCAGGGTAGGGGAGCTGTTTTTT.

This sequence joins TRBV21-1 and TRBJ2-3. TRBV21-1 is tagged as a pseudogene. The CDR3 is 12 amino acids. The CDR3 region is CASSYGGDTQYF. The CDR3 region has the DNA TGTGCCAGCAGCTATGGGGGAGATACGCAGTATTTT.

The gene calls are TRBV7-2 and TRBJ2-2; D is ambiguous. With 2 bases removed from V and 0 bases from J, the gap between germline ends came to 4 bases. Germline V gene lookup returns CDR1 SGHTA and CDR2 FQGNSA. The CDR3 has 14 amino acids. CDR3 in DNA: TGTGCCAGCAGCTTACGTGCGAACACCGGGGAGCTGTTTTTT. Protein product: CASSLRANTGELFF.

The chain combines TRBV19 with TRBJ2-1; D unresolved. The CDR3 contains 13 residues. V shed 1 base and J shed 5 bases, with 6 bases lying between them. The germline CDR1 and CDR2 sequences are LNHDA and SQIVND (reference sequence). CDR3 nucleotide sequence: TGTGCCAGTAGTATAGGAGGAAACAATGAGCAGTTCTTC. This translates into CASSIGGNNEQFF.

This chain links TRBV5-1 with TRBJ2-1; D could derive from TRBD1 or TRBD2 (5 bases each). From germline, CDR1 is SGHRS and CDR2 YFSETQ. V was clipped by 0 bases and J by 4 bases, with 8 bases between them. The length of the CDR3 is 14 residues. CDR3 bases: TGCGCCAGCAGCTTGGGGGACCCATACAATGAGCAGTTCTTC. This codes for CASSLGDPYNEQFF.

This clone was seen a few times. Here the CDR3 reads CASSSGGTGYTF. The DNA of the CDR3 is TGTGCCAGCAGTTCCGGCGGAACTGGCTACACCTTC. This chain joins TRBV27 and TRBJ1-2; D is uncertain. CDR1 is MNHEY and CDR2 is SMNVEV in the germline V gene (reference sequence). This CDR3 comprises 12 residues. With 4 bases removed from V and 7 bases from J, the gap between germline ends came to 10 bases.

The chain links TRBV9 to TRBJ2-2, with TRBD2 matching over 13 bases. CDR3 length equals 16 residues. V was pared by 4 bases and J by 6 bases, with 6 bases of the junction left unmatched. CDR1 is SGDLS and CDR2 is YYNGEE in the germline V gene. CDR3 DNA sequence: TGTGCCAGCAGCCCCGGGACTAGCGGGGCCCCCGGGGAGCTGTTTTTT. It specifies CASSPGTSGAPGELFF.

This sequence joins TRBV19 and TRBJ1-5, with 8 bases lining up with TRBD1. The ends lost 1 base at V and 6 bases at J; junction bases unmatched: 5. CDR1 and CDR2 from the germline V gene are LNHDA and SQIVND (reference sequence). This CDR3 contains 15 residues. CDR3: CASSIVQGALQPQHF. CDR3 nucleotide sequence: TGTGCCAGTAGTATAGTCCAGGGGGCGCTTCAGCCCCAGCATTTT.

Only one count was recorded for this clone. This chain joins TRBV11-2 and TRBJ2-7, with D possibly matching TRBD2 (7 bases). This CDR3 has 15 amino acids. With 5 bases removed from V and 4 bases from J, the gap between germline ends came to 18 bases. CDR1 SGHAT and CDR2 FQNNGV come from the germline V gene. The CDR3 is CASSPGGGSRYEQYF. CDR3 bases: TGTGCCAGCAGCCCTGGGGGCGGGAGCCGATACGAGCAGTACTTC.

Of note for this clone: A junction end diverges from the germline sequence, so it may reflect a read error. The chain links TRBV7-6 to TRBJ2-4, with TRBD2 matching 13 bases. The CDR3 runs 12 residues. Looked up from germline, CDR1 is SGHVS and CDR2 is FNYEAQ. The CDR3 DNA reads as TGTGCCAGCCGACTAGCGGGGGGCCGTTTCAACTTC. Its protein product is CASRLAGGRFNF.

The chain has TRBV20-1 and TRBJ1-5; possibly TRBD1 for D (6 bases). V was shortened by 7 bases and J by 7 bases, with 11 bases between the two germline ends. CDR3 size: 11 residues. CDR1 and CDR2 (germline): DFQATT, SNEGSKA (reference sequence). CDR3 DNA sequence: TGCAGTGTAGGGGGTTTGCAGCCCCAGCATTTT. It yields the protein CSVGGLQPQHF.

The chain employs TRBV11-2 and TRBJ2-5, with D maybe TRBD1 (6 bases). Trimming stripped 7 bases from V and 4 bases from J, with 13 bases between. This CDR3 spans 13 amino acids. Germline values: CDR1 SGHAT, CDR2 FQNNGV. The CDR3 here is CASNRDIGETQYF. The CDR3 coding sequence is TGTGCCAGCAACCGGGACATCGGAGAGACCCAGTACTTC.